One and the same sample provided the 11 T cell receptor beta chains below, sequenced in a study of early T cells in non-severe SARS-CoV-2 infection (dated by TCRdb to about 2021). Library creation used 5' RACE. The data were produced on a NextSeq 500. The raw public reads went through TCRdb reprocessing: fastp at Q25, MiXCR clone calling, in-frame beta chains kept. Rows with a matching CDR3 protein are joined into one entry that keeps the most common DNA and genes. In all, the sample holds 20,000 to 25,000 distinct CDR3 sequences, and 4.5% to 5.5% of those were seen once. The ten largest clones represent roughly 10% of the sample. The sequencing input was whole blood. The receptors come from an adult who was a healthcare worker with PCR-confirmed SARS-CoV-2 infection or an uninfected control (not recorded which).

Many counts were recorded for this clonotype. The chain carries TRBV6-5 and TRBJ1-1; TRBD1 might be the D (5 bases). This CDR3 spans 15 amino acids. V dropped 3 bases and J dropped 1 base, with 12 bases sitting between them. The germline CDR1 and CDR2 sequences are MNHEY and SVGAGI. CDR3 amino acids: CASSYLGHSNTEAFF. The CDR3 bases are TGTGCCAGCAGTTATCTTGGACACTCGAACACTGAAGCTTTCTTT.

In this sample, this clonotype turned up many times. V usage is TRBV5-5 and J usage is TRBJ1-5, with TRBD1 matching 7 bases. The germline gives CDR1 SGHKS, CDR2 YYEKEE (reference sequence). The V gene end was trimmed by 0 bases and the J gene end by 2 bases; junction bases not matched to a gene: 5. This CDR3 is built from 16 residues. CDR3 in DNA: TGTGCCAGCAGCTTGGGCGACAGGGCCGGCAATCAGCCCCAGCATTTT. Protein: CASSLGDRAGNQPQHF.

This clonotype was observed many times. The chain is built from TRBV20-1 and TRBJ2-3, with 9 bases fitting TRBD2. J gave up 1 base and V 7 bases, and 6 bases lay outside the gene matches. CDR3 size: 14 residues. Germline V gene sequence: CDR1 DFQATT, CDR2 SNEGSKA (reference sequence). CDR3 sequence: CSVGGRAGTDTQYF. The CDR3 DNA is TGCAGTGTAGGCGGGAGGGCCGGCACAGATACGCAGTATTTT.

This clonotype was observed many times. This chain links TRBV20-1 with TRBJ1-5; TRBD1 aligns across 7 bases. With 3 bases clipped from V and 6 bases from J, the junction kept 5 bases outside the gene matches. CDR1 and CDR2 (germline): DFQATT, SNEGSKA (reference sequence). This CDR3 comprises 13 residues. CDR3 protein: CSARSGGGQPQHF. The DNA of the CDR3 is TGCAGTGCTAGGTCAGGGGGAGGTCAGCCCCAGCATTTT.

This chain connects TRBV4-1 to TRBJ2-3, with TRBD1 matching over 9 bases. The trim removed 3 bases at V and 2 bases at J, leaving 6 bases unmatched. Germline CDR1 reads MGHRA; CDR2 reads YSYEKL. The CDR3 is made up of 16 amino acids. CDR3 DNA: TGCGCCAGCAGCCAGACAGGGGGAGCTAACACAGATACGCAGTATTTT. Residues: CASSQTGGANTDTQYF.

The CDR3, as DNA: TGTGCCAGCAGTTTGGGGACAGGGCCTGGGGCCAACGTCCTGACTTTC. It specifies CASSLGTGPGANVLTF. V usage is TRBV12-3 or TRBV12-4 and J usage is TRBJ2-6, with 9 bases that match TRBD1. CDR3 length: 16 amino acids. Trimming cost V 3 bases and J 2 bases; bases outside gene matches: 2.

This clonotype was seen many times. This sequence joins TRBV10-3 and TRBJ1-5; the D is unclear. CDR3 length: 15 amino acids. The ends were cut back, 2 bases at V and 0 bases at J, with 8 bases in the middle. Germline-derived CDR1 and CDR2 are ENHRY and SYGVKD. CDR3: CAISETDYSNQPQHF. For the CDR3, the DNA is TGTGCCATCAGTGAGACGGATTATAGCAATCAGCCCCAGCATTTT.

The chain links TRBV15 to TRBJ2-2; D is ambiguous. Germline V gene lookup returns CDR1 LNHNV and CDR2 YYDKDF (reference sequence). This CDR3 spans 13 amino acids. V was shortened by 0 bases and J by 6 bases, with 5 bases between the two germline ends. The CDR3 DNA is TGTGCCACCAGCAGAGAGGGATCCGGGGAGCTGTTTTTT. Amino acid sequence: CATSREGSGELFF.

This clonotype was seen at least ten times. The V gene is TRBV3-1, the J gene TRBJ2-5; D is unresolved. Germline CDR1 is LGHDT and CDR2 is YNNKEL (reference sequence). This CDR3 spans 13 amino acids. V was cut by 4 bases and J by 5 bases, with 11 bases left in between. CDR3 protein: CASSRQQKETQYF. The CDR3, as DNA: TGTGCCAGCAGCCGGCAACAGAAGGAGACCCAGTACTTC.

This clonotype was recorded a few times. The rearrangement uses TRBV4-3 and TRBJ2-1, with D maybe TRBD2 (5 bases). The length of the CDR3 is 18 residues. Germline V lookup: CDR1 LGHNA, CDR2 YSLEER. Trimming cost V 0 bases and J 0 bases, with 15 bases left between them. As DNA, the CDR3 is TGCGCCAGCAGCCAAGATCACAGAGCGGAGAGCTCCTACAATGAGCAGTTCTTC. This sequence encodes CASSQDHRAESSYNEQFF.

This clonotype was seen repeatedly, ten times or more. The rearrangement joins TRBV5-1 to TRBJ1-1; a possible D gene is TRBD1 (5 bases). This CDR3 contains 16 residues. Trimming left V 1 base short and J 1 base short, with 14 bases between. From germline, CDR1 is SGHRS and CDR2 YFSETQ. In DNA, the CDR3 is TGCGCCAGCAGCTTGACCCCCCCCAGGGAGAACACTGAAGCTTTCTTT. This sequence encodes CASSLTPPRENTEAFF.